These 2 T cell receptor beta chains share one sample of origin, sequenced in a study of blood T cell repertoires in COVID-19. Clones were read by immunoSEQ multiplex PCR, and TCRdb kept only the in-frame ones, dropping some. The sample carries just over 75,000 clones, roughly 80% recorded once. The sequenced sample was peripheral blood. These receptors came from a man in his fifties or sixties with active or convalescent COVID-19.

This clone has only one observation. V and J are TRBV27 and TRBJ1-6, with D perhaps TRBD1 (5 bases). Per germline, CDR1 MNHEY and CDR2 SMNVEV (reference sequence). Trimming took off 5 bases at V and 10 bases at J, with 18 bases between the two ends. The CDR3 is made up of 15 amino acids. The CDR3 sequence is CASSPPPGLQSPLHF. In nucleotides, the CDR3 is TGTGCCAGCAGTCCACCACCGGGACTCCAATCACCCCTCCACTTT.

The chain couples TRBV4-3 to TRBJ2-2, with TRBD2 as a possible D gene (5 bases). The CDR3 runs to 16 residues. CDR1 and CDR2 from the germline V gene are LGHNA and YSLEER. V was shortened by 0 bases and J by 6 bases, with 14 bases between the two germline ends. The CDR3 nucleotides are TGCGCCAGCAGCCAAGACGAGGGTTCCTTATCCGGGGAGCTGTTTTTT. Protein: CASSQDEGSLSGELFF.